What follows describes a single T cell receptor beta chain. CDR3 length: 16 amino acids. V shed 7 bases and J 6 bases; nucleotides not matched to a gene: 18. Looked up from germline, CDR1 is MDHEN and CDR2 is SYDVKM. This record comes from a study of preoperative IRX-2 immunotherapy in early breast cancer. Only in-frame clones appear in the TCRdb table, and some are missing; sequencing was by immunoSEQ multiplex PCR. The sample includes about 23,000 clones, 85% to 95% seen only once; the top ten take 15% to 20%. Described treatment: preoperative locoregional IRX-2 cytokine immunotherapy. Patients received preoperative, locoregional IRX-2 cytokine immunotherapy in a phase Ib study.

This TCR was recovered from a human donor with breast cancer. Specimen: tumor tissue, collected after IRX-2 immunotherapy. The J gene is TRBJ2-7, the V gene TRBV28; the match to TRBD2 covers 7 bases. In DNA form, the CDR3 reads TGTGCCAGCACTTCAAGCGGGACGCCCTCAGTAAGCGAGCAGTACTTC. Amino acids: CASTSSGTPSVSEQYF. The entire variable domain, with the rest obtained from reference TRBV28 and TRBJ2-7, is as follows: DVKVTQSSRYLVKRTGEKVFLECVQDMDHENMFWYRQDPGLGLRLIYFSYDVKMKEKGDIPEGYSVSREKKERFSLILESASTNQTSMYLCASTSSGTPSVSEQYFGPGTRLTVT.